This is a list of T cell receptor beta chains from one sample in a study of cytomegalovirus exposure and HLA in healthy donors. Sequencing used immunoSEQ multiplex PCR; TCRdb keeps in-frame clones, though not all of them. The sample consists of around 70,000 clones, 86% of them appearing once. Sample: PBMCs. All receptors derive from a woman in her 30s in good health and CMV-seronegative. CDR3s include the opening cysteine and the closing phenylalanine or tryptophan. D genes are given only for firm matches. Size is omitted from some rows. Given values are once, few, many or a class for expanded clones.

D gene: TRBD1; clone size: NA; J gene: TRBJ1-2; V gene: TRBV6-6; CDR3 DNA: TGTGCCAGCAGTGGGACAGATAACTATGGCTACACCTTC; CDR3 protein: CASSGTDNYGYTF
D gene: NA; clone size: NA; J gene: TRBJ2-1; V gene: TRBV13; CDR3 DNA: TGTGCCAGCAGCTTAGGAGGGGGCTCCTACAATGAGCAGTTCTTC; CDR3 protein: CASSLGGGSYNEQFF
D gene: NA; clone size: NA; J gene: TRBJ2-7; V gene: TRBV19; CDR3 DNA: TGTGCCAGTAGTCTGGGGGGACCCTACGAGCAGTACTTC; CDR3 protein: CASSLGGPYEQYF
D gene: TRBD2; clone size: NA; J gene: TRBJ2-7; V gene: TRBV9; CDR3 DNA: TGTGCCAGCAGCCCGGGACTAGCGGCTTCCTACGAGCAGTACTTC; CDR3 protein: CASSPGLAASYEQYF
D gene: NA; clone size: NA; J gene: TRBJ1-5; V gene: TRBV28; CDR3 DNA: TGTGCCAGCAGCCCGTTGGGGCTGAAAGATCAGCCCCAGCATTTT; CDR3 protein: CASSPLGLKDQPQHF
D gene: TRBD2; clone size: NA; J gene: TRBJ2-5; V gene: TRBV7-3; CDR3 DNA: TGTGCCAGCAGCTTACTGGGACTAGCGGGAGGGACAGAGACCCAGTACTTC; CDR3 protein: CASSLLGLAGGTETQYF
D gene: NA; clone size: few; J gene: TRBJ2-5; V gene: TRBV6-5; CDR3 DNA: TGTGCCAGCAGCGACCAAGAGACCCAGTACTTC; CDR3 protein: CASSDQETQYF
D gene: NA; clone size: NA; J gene: TRBJ1-5; V gene: TRBV27; CDR3 DNA: TGTGCCAGCAGTTCCTCCCTCACAGGGTACCCCCAGCATTTT; CDR3 protein: CASSSSLTGYPQHF
D gene: TRBD2; clone size: once; J gene: TRBJ2-2; V gene: TRBV6-4; CDR3 DNA: TGTGCCAGCAGTGCTAGCGGGACCACCGGGGAGCTGTTTTTT; CDR3 protein: CASSASGTTGELFF
D gene: TRBD1; clone size: NA; J gene: TRBJ2-3; V gene: TRBV7-9; CDR3 DNA: TGTGCCAGCAGCCTTACGGGACAGGGTTTTTCAGATACGCAGTATTTT; CDR3 protein: CASSLTGQGFSDTQYF
D gene: NA; clone size: NA; J gene: TRBJ1-3; V gene: TRBV28; CDR3 DNA: TGTGCCAGCAGCCTGACTCGGGGAAACACCATATATTTT; CDR3 protein: CASSLTRGNTIYF
D gene: NA; clone size: NA; J gene: TRBJ1-1; V gene: TRBV30; CDR3 DNA: TGTGCCTGGACCCGCCCCGGGGGGGCAACTGAAGCTTTCTTT; CDR3 protein: CAWTRPGGATEAFF
D gene: TRBD2; clone size: NA; J gene: TRBJ2-5; V gene: TRBV30; CDR3 DNA: TGTGCCTGGAGTGTATCCCGGACTAGCGGGAGTTCTAAAGAGCAGTACTTC; CDR3 protein: CAWSVSRTSGSSKEQYF
D gene: NA; clone size: NA; J gene: TRBJ2-1; V gene: TRBV11-3; CDR3 DNA: TGTGCCAGCAGCTTAGGGGGGGTTGGGTACGAGCAGTTCTTC; CDR3 protein: CASSLGGVGYEQFF
D gene: NA; clone size: NA; J gene: TRBJ2-2; V gene: TRBV4-2; CDR3 DNA: TGTGCCAGCAGCTACCCAGCGGACGGGGAGCTGTTTTTT; CDR3 protein: CASSYPADGELFF
D gene: TRBD2; clone size: NA; J gene: TRBJ2-1; V gene: TRBV28; CDR3 DNA: TGTGCCAGCAGTCCACTAGCGGGAGAGGACAATGAGCAGTTCTTC; CDR3 protein: CASSPLAGEDNEQFF